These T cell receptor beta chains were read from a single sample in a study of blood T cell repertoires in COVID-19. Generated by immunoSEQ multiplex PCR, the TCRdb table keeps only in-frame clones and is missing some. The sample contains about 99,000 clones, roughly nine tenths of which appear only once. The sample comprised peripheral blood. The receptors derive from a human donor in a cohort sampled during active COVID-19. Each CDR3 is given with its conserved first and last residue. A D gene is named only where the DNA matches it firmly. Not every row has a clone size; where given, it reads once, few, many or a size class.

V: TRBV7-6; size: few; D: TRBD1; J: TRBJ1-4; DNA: TGTGCCAGCAGCCGCGCCGGACAGGGACGTGAAAAACTGTTTTTT; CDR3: CASSRAGQGREKLFF
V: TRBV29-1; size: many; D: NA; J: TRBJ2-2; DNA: TGCAGTGGCGTTGCAGGATCCTCGAACACCGGGGAGCTGTTTTTT; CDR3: CSGVAGSSNTGELFF
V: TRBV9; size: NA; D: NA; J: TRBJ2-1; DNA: TGTGCCAGCAGCGTAGTAAGGGGCCACAATGAGCAGTTCTTC; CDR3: CASSVVRGHNEQFF
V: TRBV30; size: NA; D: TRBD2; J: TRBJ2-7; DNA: TGTGCCTGGAGTGTCGGACTAGCCACCTACGAGCAGTACTTC; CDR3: CAWSVGLATYEQYF
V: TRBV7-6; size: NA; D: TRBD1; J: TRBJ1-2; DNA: TGTGCCAGCAGCTTAGACGGACAGGGAAGCGGCTACACCTTC; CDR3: CASSLDGQGSGYTF
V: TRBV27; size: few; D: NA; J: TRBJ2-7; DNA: TGTGCCAGCAGTTTCTCCAGTACGATCCGGGATCCTACCTACGAGCAGTACTTC; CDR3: CASSFSSTIRDPTYEQYF
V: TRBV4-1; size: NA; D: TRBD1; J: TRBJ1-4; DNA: TGCGCCAGCAAGTCGTTGGGGGACAGTGAAAAACTGTTTTTT; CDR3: CASKSLGDSEKLFF
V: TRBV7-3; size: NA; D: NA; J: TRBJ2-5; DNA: TGTGCCAGCAGCCCCGGGCGGGAAGAGACCCAGTACTTC; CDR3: CASSPGREETQYF
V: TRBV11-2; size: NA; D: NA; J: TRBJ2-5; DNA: TGTGCCAGCAGCTTTCAGGGCCAAGAGACCCAGTACTTC; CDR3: CASSFQGQETQYF
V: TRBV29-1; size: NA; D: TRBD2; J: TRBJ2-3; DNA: TGCAGCGTTGAAGACCCAGCGGGGGGGCAGGCAGATACGCAGTATTTT; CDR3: CSVEDPAGGQADTQYF
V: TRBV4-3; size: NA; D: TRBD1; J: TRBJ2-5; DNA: TGCGCCAGCAGCCCCGGGACAGGGGCGGGGGAGACCCAGTACTTC; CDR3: CASSPGTGAGETQYF
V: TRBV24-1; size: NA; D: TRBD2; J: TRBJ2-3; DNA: TGTGCCACCAGTGATGAACTGACTAGCGGGAGTATTGGAGGGAATACGCAGTATTTT; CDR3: CATSDELTSGSIGGNTQYF
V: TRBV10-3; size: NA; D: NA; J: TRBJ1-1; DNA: TGTGCCATCAGTGGAAAAGAGGTGTCGGCAGGGGTGTACACTGAAGCTTTCTTT; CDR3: CAISGKEVSAGVYTEAFF
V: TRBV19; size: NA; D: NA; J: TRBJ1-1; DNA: TGTGCCAGTAGTATAGTCTCAGGTGGTGAAGCTTTCTTT; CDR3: CASSIVSGGEAFF
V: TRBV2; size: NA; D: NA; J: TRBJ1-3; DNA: TGTGCCAGCTCCCCCCAAAGAGATGGTTCGTATTTT; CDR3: CASSPQRDGSYF
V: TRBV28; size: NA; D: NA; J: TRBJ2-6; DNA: TGTGCCACCTCCGAGCGGAGTTGGTCTGGGGCCAACGTCCTGACTTTC; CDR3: CATSERSWSGANVLTF
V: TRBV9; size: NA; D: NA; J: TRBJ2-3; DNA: TGTGCCAGCGTCCCCCTCAGTCGCACAGATACGCAGTATTTT; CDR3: CASVPLSRTDTQYF
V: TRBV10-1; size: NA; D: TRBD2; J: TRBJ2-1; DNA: TGCGCCAGCAGTCCCCCCGGTACTAGCGGGCGCAATGAGCAGTTCTTC; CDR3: CASSPPGTSGRNEQFF
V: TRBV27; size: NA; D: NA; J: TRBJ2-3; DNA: TGTGCCAGCACCCGACCTCGGAGGGATACGCAGTATTTT; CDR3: CASTRPRRDTQYF
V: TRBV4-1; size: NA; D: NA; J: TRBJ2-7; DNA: TGCGCCAGCAGCCAAGATGGCTCCGAGCAGTACTTC; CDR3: CASSQDGSEQYF
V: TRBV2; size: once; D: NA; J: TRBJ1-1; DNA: TGTGCCAGCGGGGGCTATTGGAGCACTGAAGCTTTCTTT; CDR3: CASGGYWSTEAFF
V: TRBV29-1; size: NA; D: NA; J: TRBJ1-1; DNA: TGCAGCGTTGTATCGAACACTGAAGCTTTCTTT; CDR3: CSVVSNTEAFF
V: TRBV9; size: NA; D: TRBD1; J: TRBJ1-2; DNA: TGTGCCAGCAGCGCCGACAGGGCTTATGGCTACACCTTC; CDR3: CASSADRAYGYTF
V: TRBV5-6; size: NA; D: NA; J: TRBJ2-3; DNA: TGTGCCAGCAGCCTCAGCACAGATACGCAGTATTTT; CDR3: CASSLSTDTQYF
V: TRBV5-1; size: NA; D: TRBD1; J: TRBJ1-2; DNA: TGCGCCAGCAGCTCTTTACAGGGGGCGGACTATGGCTACACCTTC; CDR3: CASSSLQGADYGYTF
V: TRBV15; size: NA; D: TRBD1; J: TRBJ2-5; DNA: TGTGCCACCAGCACTCTGGACAGGGCCCTGGAGACCCAGTACTTC; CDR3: CATSTLDRALETQYF
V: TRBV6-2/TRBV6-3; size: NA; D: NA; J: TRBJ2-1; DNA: TGTGCCAGCAGTTACTCCGTGGGGGGGCAGTTCTTC; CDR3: CASSYSVGGQFF
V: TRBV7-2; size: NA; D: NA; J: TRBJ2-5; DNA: TGTGCCAGCAGCCCGAGGGGGGGGTATAGGATGGAGACCCAGTACTTC; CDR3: CASSPRGGYRMETQYF
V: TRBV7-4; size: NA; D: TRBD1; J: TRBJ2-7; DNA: TGTGCCAGCAGCCTCCAGGACAGGGTTTTCGAGCAGTACTTC; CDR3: CASSLQDRVFEQYF
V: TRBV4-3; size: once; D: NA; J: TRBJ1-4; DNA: TGCGCCAGCAGCCAAGGGCAGGGGCGCGTGAGTGAAAAACTGTTTTTT; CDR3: CASSQGQGRVSEKLFF
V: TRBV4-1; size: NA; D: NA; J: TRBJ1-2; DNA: TGCGCCAGCAGCCAAGAGCCAGGGGTGCGGTCTGGCTACACCTTC; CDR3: CASSQEPGVRSGYTF